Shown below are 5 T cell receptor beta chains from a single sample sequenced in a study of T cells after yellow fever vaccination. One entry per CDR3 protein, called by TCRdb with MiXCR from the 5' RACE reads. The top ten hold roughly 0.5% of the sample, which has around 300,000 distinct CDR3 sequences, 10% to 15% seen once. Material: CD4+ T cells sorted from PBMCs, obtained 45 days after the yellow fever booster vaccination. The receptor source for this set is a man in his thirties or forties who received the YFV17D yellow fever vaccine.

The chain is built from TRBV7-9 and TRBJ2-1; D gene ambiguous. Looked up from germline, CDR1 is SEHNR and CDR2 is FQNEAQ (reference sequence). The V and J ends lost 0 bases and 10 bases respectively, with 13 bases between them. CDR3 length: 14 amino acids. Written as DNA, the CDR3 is TGTGCCAGCAGCTTAGCTGCGACGGCGAGGGAGCAGTTCTTC. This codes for CASSLAATAREQFF.

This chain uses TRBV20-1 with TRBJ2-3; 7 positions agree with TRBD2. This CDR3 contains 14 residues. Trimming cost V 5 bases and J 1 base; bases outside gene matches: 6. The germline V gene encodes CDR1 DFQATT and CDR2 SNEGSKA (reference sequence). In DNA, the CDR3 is TGCAGTGCTCCCCCTAGCGGACGCACAGATACGCAGTATTTT. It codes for CSAPPSGRTDTQYF.

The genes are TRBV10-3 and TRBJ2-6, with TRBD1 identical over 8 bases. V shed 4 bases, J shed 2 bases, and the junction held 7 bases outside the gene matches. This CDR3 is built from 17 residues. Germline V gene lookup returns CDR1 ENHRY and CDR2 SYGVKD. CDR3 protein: CAISASWDRPGANVLTF. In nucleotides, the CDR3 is TGTGCCATCAGTGCCTCATGGGACAGGCCTGGGGCCAACGTCCTGACTTTC.

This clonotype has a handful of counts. The CDR3, as DNA: TGTGCCAGCAGTCCACAGGGCCGCGGTTCACCCCTCCACTTT. This sequence encodes CASSPQGRGSPLHF. This chain links TRBV6-1 with TRBJ1-6, with a possible D match to TRBD1 (6 bases). With 5 bases removed from V and 9 bases from J, the gap between germline ends came to 14 bases. The length of the CDR3 is 14 residues. Germline CDR1 MNHNS, CDR2 SASEGT.

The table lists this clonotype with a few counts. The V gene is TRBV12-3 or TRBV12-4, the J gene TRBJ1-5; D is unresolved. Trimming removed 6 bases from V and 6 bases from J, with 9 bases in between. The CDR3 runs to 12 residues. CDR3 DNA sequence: TGTGCCAGCAGCCCGCAGTTTCAGCCCCAGCATTTT. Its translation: CASSPQFQPQHF.